A selection of T cell receptor beta chains follows, all from one sample in a study of blood T cells in healthy people across ages. Each CDR3 protein is one row after TCRdb ran MiXCR on the 5' RACE reads. There are about 640,000 distinct CDR3 sequences in the sample; around three fifths occur only once, and over 30% lies in the top ten. The sequencing input was blood. The receptor set was obtained from a man aged 55 to 70 in good health. Both conserved end residues are part of each CDR3. Each record gives: V gene, J gene, clone size, D gene, CDR3 protein, CDR3 DNA. A D gene is named only where the DNA matches it firmly. Some rows mark clone size as missing; the rest say once, few, many or name a class of expanded clone.

>TRBV6-2/TRBV6-3|TRBJ2-7|NA|NA
CASGARTYGQYF
TGTGCCAGCGGTGCCAGAACCTACGGGCAGTACTTC
>TRBV20-1|TRBJ1-2|NA|NA
CSAHPQEYGYTF
TGCAGTGCTCACCCGCAGGAGTATGGCTACACCTTC
>TRBV10-2|TRBJ1-2|NA|NA
CASSESSGARYGYTF
TGCGCCAGCAGTGAGTCGAGCGGGGCCCGCTATGGCTACACCTTC
>TRBV2|TRBJ1-2|NA|TRBD1
CASSVRQGRGLGYTF
TGTGCCAGCAGTGTCCGACAGGGCCGGGGGCTTGGCTACACCTTC
>TRBV12-3/TRBV12-4|TRBJ1-4|NA|NA
CASSLAGTGKLFF
TGTGCCAGCAGTTTAGCCGGGACTGGGAAACTGTTTTTT
>TRBV15|TRBJ2-5|NA|NA
CATSRDRAGSETQYF
TGTGCCACCAGCAGAGACCGGGCAGGGTCGGAGACCCAGTACTTC
>TRBV18|TRBJ2-7|NA|NA
CASSLQYEQYF
TGTGCCAGCTCACTCCAGTACGAGCAGTACTTC
>TRBV28|TRBJ2-3|few|TRBD1
CASSRQGVGDTQYF
TGTGCCAGCAGCCGTCAGGGGGTCGGAGATACGCAGTATTTT
>TRBV5-1|TRBJ2-1|NA|TRBD2
CASSLLGGGAIDEQFF
TGCGCCAGCAGCTTGTTGGGCGGGGGGGCGATCGATGAGCAGTTCTTC
>TRBV3-1|TRBJ2-3|once|TRBD2
CASSQGTTSPSTDTQYF
TGTGCCAGCAGCCAAGGGACGACTAGCCCGAGCACAGATACGCAGTATTTT
>TRBV6-2/TRBV6-3|TRBJ2-7|NA|TRBD1
CASRSWTGGVYEQYF
TGTGCCAGCAGGTCCTGGACAGGGGGCGTTTACGAGCAGTACTTC
>TRBV5-1|TRBJ2-5|NA|NA
CASSLGTREETQYF
TGCGCCAGCAGCTTGGGAACCAGGGAAGAGACCCAGTACTTC
>TRBV20-1|TRBJ2-2|NA|NA
CSARFGLRNTGELFF
TGCAGTGCTAGATTCGGTCTGCGGAACACCGGGGAGCTGTTTTTT
>TRBV6-6|TRBJ2-1|NA|TRBD1
CASSYAGQGWEQFF
TGTGCCAGCAGTTACGCGGGACAGGGTTGGGAGCAGTTCTTC
>TRBV6-6|TRBJ2-5|NA|NA
CASSYSTPEEETQYF
TGTGCCAGCAGTTACTCGACACCAGAGGAGGAGACCCAGTACTTC
>TRBV11-2|TRBJ2-7|NA|TRBD2
CASRAGTSGTYEQYF
TGTGCCAGCAGAGCAGGGACTAGCGGAACCTACGAGCAGTACTTC
>TRBV7-2|TRBJ2-7|once|NA
CASSLMGRSYEQYF
TGTGCCAGCAGCCTGATGGGGAGGAGCTACGAGCAGTACTTC
>TRBV15|TRBJ1-2|NA|NA
CATSRDIAGEGYGYTF
TGTGCCACCAGCAGAGATATTGCCGGCGAGGGCTATGGCTACACCTTC
>TRBV4-2|TRBJ2-2|NA|NA
CASSQWAGLDTGELFF
TGTGCCAGCAGCCAGTGGGCGGGTCTTGACACCGGGGAGCTGTTTTTT
>TRBV11-2|TRBJ2-7|NA|TRBD2
CASSPGLANTYEQYF
TGTGCCAGCAGCCCGGGACTAGCGAACACCTACGAGCAGTACTTC
>TRBV6-6|TRBJ2-7|NA|TRBD2
CASSYPSGGSYEQYF
TGTGCCAGCAGTTACCCTAGCGGGGGCTCCTACGAGCAGTACTTC
>TRBV20-1|TRBJ2-1|NA|TRBD2
CSARVSGAYNEQFF
TGCAGTGCTAGAGTTAGCGGGGCCTACAATGAGCAGTTCTTC
>TRBV12-3/TRBV12-4|TRBJ1-2|NA|TRBD1
CASSFRTGGYTF
TGTGCCAGCAGTTTTCGGACAGGCGGCTACACCTTC
>TRBV5-1|TRBJ1-6|NA|NA
CASSLQEPSSYNSPLHF
TGCGCCAGCAGCTTGCAGGAACCAAGCTCCTATAATTCACCCCTCCACTTT